Following are 27 T cell receptor beta chains from one sample sequenced in a study of T-cell memory formation after mild COVID-19. Using its own MiXCR run on the 5' RACE reads, TCRdb lists one record per CDR3 protein. The sample holds approximately 250,000 distinct CDR3 sequences, 15% seen once. The source material was PBMCs or a T cell subset sorted from them (not recorded which). The receptors here all came from an adult woman who had mild COVID-19 (a few samples of this study predate the infection). Cell type and time point are not known.

The table lists this clonotype with a few counts. The rearrangement joins TRBV3-1 to TRBJ2-5, with 10 positions matching TRBD2. The germline V gene has CDR1 LGHDT and CDR2 YNNKEL (reference sequence). CDR3 length: 15 residues. The V gene end was trimmed by 5 bases and the J gene end by 5 bases; junction bases not matched to a gene: 8. The CDR3 DNA follows: TGTGCCAGCAGCACTGGACTAGCGGCCTCGGAGACCCAGTACTTC. Protein sequence: CASSTGLAASETQYF.

The chain links TRBV9 to TRBJ2-5; D perhaps matches TRBD2 (6 bases). Trimming cost V 0 bases and J 4 bases, with 7 bases left between them. This CDR3 comprises 13 residues. Germline CDR1 SGDLS, CDR2 YYNGEE. The CDR3 region is CASSVGGGETQYF. The CDR3 region has the DNA TGTGCCAGCAGCGTAGGGGGAGGAGAGACCCAGTACTTC.

This clonotype was detected only a few times. V and J are TRBV2 and TRBJ2-3; D is undetermined. This CDR3 comprises 11 residues. The germline V gene encodes CDR1 SNHLY and CDR2 FYNNEI. Trimming pared 4 bases from V and 10 bases from J, leaving 9 bases between. The CDR3 DNA reads TGTGCCAGCAGTGCGGCGTCAGCGCAGTATTTT. Its protein product is CASSAASAQYF. Complete variable domain (other parts from reference TRBV2 and TRBJ2-3): EPEVTQTPSHQVTQMGQEVILRCVPISNHLYFYWYRQILGQKVEFLVSFYNNEISEKSEIFDDQFSVERPDGSNFTLKIRSTKLEDSAMYFCASSAASAQYFGPGTRLTVL.

This clonotype was counted at least ten times. The chain joins TRBV7-3 to TRBJ2-3, with D hard to call. CDR1 SGHTA and CDR2 FQGTGA come from the germline V gene. Trimming removed 2 bases at V and 0 bases at J, with 15 bases between. This CDR3 region has 17 residues. The CDR3 region is CASSLDPALTSTDTQYF. In DNA form, the CDR3 reads TGTGCCAGCAGCTTAGACCCAGCGCTTACTAGCACAGATACGCAGTATTTT.

Only a few counts were recorded for this clonotype. The chain combines TRBV29-1 with TRBJ1-1; the match to TRBD1 covers 10 bases. Germline lookup yields CDR1 SQVTM and CDR2 ANQGSEA. The junction had 8 bases not matched to a gene; V was cut back by 6 bases and J by 4 bases. There are 14 residues in the CDR3. The CDR3: CSVSRDRGLTEAFF. CDR3 nucleotides: TGCAGCGTCTCCCGGGACAGGGGTCTCACTGAAGCTTTCTTT. The whole variable domain, remainder taken from reference TRBV29-1 and TRBJ1-1, is SAVISQKPSRDICQRGTSLTIQCQVDSQVTMMFWYRQQPGQSLTLIATANQGSEATYESGFVIDKFPISRPNLTFSTLTVSNMSPEDSSIYLCSVSRDRGLTEAFFGQGTRLTVV.

This clonotype has a handful of counts. The chain carries TRBV20-1 and TRBJ1-2, with D maybe TRBD1 (6 bases). There are 13 residues in the CDR3. V was trimmed by 5 bases and J by 2 bases, leaving 12 bases between them. Germline V gene lookup returns CDR1 DFQATT and CDR2 SNEGSKA (reference sequence). The CDR3 DNA sequence: TGCAGTGCTGGGGCCACAGGGAACTATGGCTACACCTTC. Translated, it gives CSAGATGNYGYTF.

The rearrangement uses TRBV7-6 and TRBJ2-1; 11 bases fit TRBD2. The CDR3 has 16 residues. Germline CDR1 is SGHVS and CDR2 is FNYEAQ. Trimming took 5 bases from V and 8 from J; bases not matched to a gene: 11. CDR3 residues: CASSQGLAGGSHEQFF. The CDR3 nucleotides are TGTGCCAGCAGCCAAGGCCTAGCGGGAGGTTCACATGAGCAGTTCTTC.

This clonotype was observed a few times. The V gene is TRBV4-1, the J gene TRBJ2-5, with TRBD1 identical over 10 bases. Germline V lookup: CDR1 MGHRA, CDR2 YSYEKL. The ends lost 6 bases at V and 4 bases at J; junction bases unmatched: 8. The CDR3 runs to 15 residues. The CDR3 sequence is CASRRDRGRLETQYF. The CDR3 DNA reads TGCGCCAGCAGGAGAGACAGGGGGCGATTAGAGACCCAGTACTTC.

The V and J genes are TRBV5-1 and TRBJ1-2, with D perhaps matching TRBD1 (6 bases). CDR3 length equals 16 residues. V gave up 5 bases and J gave up 2 bases, with 19 bases separating them. Germline V lookup: CDR1 SGHRS, CDR2 YFSETQ. For the CDR3, the DNA is TGCGCCAGCAGTCTTCAGGGGTCCGGTTCGAACTATGGCTACACCTTC. This codes for CASSLQGSGSNYGYTF.

The chain recombines TRBV24-1 with TRBJ2-1, with a possible D match to TRBD1 (6 bases). The CDR3 is made up of 16 amino acids. Germline V gene data show CDR1 as KGHDR and CDR2 as SFDVKD. Trimming removed 4 bases from V and 7 bases from J, with 19 bases in between. CDR3 residues: CATSEEDRSGRNEQFF. Here the CDR3 DNA reads TGTGCCACCAGTGAAGAGGACAGATCAGGCAGGAATGAGCAGTTCTTC.

V and J are TRBV14 and TRBJ1-2, with D uncertain. This CDR3 comprises 13 residues. V was pared by 1 base and J by 8 bases, with 11 bases between. From germline, CDR1 is SGHDN and CDR2 FVKESK. As DNA, the CDR3 is TGTGCCAGCAGCCAAGGGGTCCGGGGAGGCTACACCTTC. Amino acid sequence: CASSQGVRGGYTF.

This clonotype showed up many times. The chain links TRBV28 to TRBJ2-7, with 8 bases fitting TRBD1. The V gene end was trimmed by 10 bases and the J gene end by 4 bases; junction bases not matched to a gene: 6. The CDR3 spans 12 residues. Per the germline V gene, CDR1 is MDHEN and CDR2 is SYDVKM. The CDR3 bases are TGTGCCATCATGGGACAGGCGTACGAGCAGTACTTC. Residues: CAIMGQAYEQYF.

This clonotype was counted a few times. DNA for the CDR3: TGCGCCAGCAGCCTCACAGACAGGGTTGGGCAGCCCCAGCATTTT. It yields the protein CASSLTDRVGQPQHF. V and J are TRBV4-1 and TRBJ1-5; TRBD1 agrees at 7 bases. Germline loops: CDR1 MGHRA, CDR2 YSYEKL. Losses at the gene ends were 4 bases for V and 7 bases for J; bases not matched to a gene: 10. The CDR3 is 15 residues long.

As concerns this clonotype: This is likely a read error, given that the CDR3 carries no conserved phenylalanine or tryptophan at its end. No DNA is shown, since the ends of the CDR3 on it are uncertain; the CDR3 is the one TCRdb lists. The J gene is TRBJ1-1, the V gene TRBV19. The CDR3 totals 11 residues, both ends included. The V gene's germline CDR1 is LNHDA and CDR2 SQIVND (reference sequence). CDR3 residues: CASSKRYSVTV.

This clonotype was seen repeatedly, ten times or more. This sequence joins TRBV6-5 and TRBJ2-5; possibly TRBD2 for D (6 bases). V was shortened by 2 bases and J by 5 bases, with 12 bases between the two germline ends. Germline loops: CDR1 MNHEY, CDR2 SVGAGI. This CDR3 has 14 residues. The CDR3 reads CASSYAGRGETQYF. The CDR3 nucleotides are TGTGCCAGCAGTTACGCGGGGAGAGGGGAGACCCAGTACTTC.

This clonotype was detected many times. This rearrangement joins TRBV12-3 or TRBV12-4 to TRBJ1-6; D might be TRBD1 (5 bases). This CDR3 is 14 amino acids long. V was pared by 5 bases and J by 7 bases, with 12 bases between. CDR3 sequence: CASSHGTVNSPLHF. For the CDR3, the DNA is TGTGCCAGCAGTCATGGGACGGTGAATTCACCCCTCCACTTT.

The sample holds a few counts of this clonotype. The chain uses TRBV6-2 or TRBV6-3 and TRBJ2-7; D is ambiguous. This CDR3 contains 15 residues. Germline loops: CDR1 MNHEY, CDR2 SVGEGT. Trimming left V 6 bases short and J 4 bases short, with 19 bases between. In DNA, the CDR3 is TGTGCCAGCAGCCCTCCGGGCGGTCTTCTTTACGAGCAGTACTTC. It translates to CASSPPGGLLYEQYF.

This clonotype was seen a handful of times. The chain has TRBV5-1 and TRBJ1-1; maybe TRBD1 (5 bases). Germline V CDR1 and CDR2: SGHRS, YFSETQ. This CDR3 has 14 amino acids. Trimming pared 1 base from V and 2 bases from J, leaving 9 bases between. CDR3 region: CASSLLDTNTEAFF. The CDR3 nucleotides read TGCGCCAGCAGCTTGCTGGACACCAACACTGAAGCTTTCTTT. Full variable domain (rest looked up from reference TRBV5-1 and TRBJ1-1): KAGVTQTPRYLIKTRGQQVTLSCSPISGHRSVSWYQQTPGQGLQFLFEYFSETQRNKGNFPGRFSGRQFSNSRSEMNVSTLELGDSALYLCASSLLDTNTEAFFGQGTRLTVV.

This chain connects TRBV6-2 or TRBV6-3 to TRBJ2-3; D gene uncertain. The germline V gene encodes CDR1 MNHEY and CDR2 SVGEGT. The CDR3 consists of 13 residues. The V gene lost 7 bases and the J gene lost 1 base, with 9 bases spanning the gap. CDR3 DNA: TGTGCCAGCACCAAGTGGGGCACAGATACGCAGTATTTT. This gives the protein CASTKWGTDTQYF.

The chain recombines TRBV29-1 with TRBJ2-1; 10 positions match TRBD1. V shed 6 bases and J 10 bases; nucleotides not matched to a gene: 9. The germline CDR1 and CDR2 sequences are SQVTM and ANQGSEA. CDR3 length equals 13 residues. CDR3: CSVADRGEGEQFF. In DNA form, the CDR3 reads TGCAGCGTAGCGGACAGGGGGGAGGGGGAGCAGTTCTTC.

The rearrangement links TRBV12-3 or TRBV12-4 to TRBJ2-1; 8 bases agree with TRBD1. This CDR3 region has 13 residues. J lost 7 bases, V lost 7 bases, and 6 bases had no gene match. CDR3 coding DNA: TGTGCCAGCACCTGGACAGGGAAGAATGAGCAGTTCTTC. Its protein product is CASTWTGKNEQFF.

This chain links TRBV7-6 with TRBJ1-1; D uncertain. Per germline, CDR1 SGHVS and CDR2 FNYEAQ. The CDR3 is 14 residues long. The V end lost 4 bases, the J end lost 4 bases, and 13 bases lay between the germline ends. CDR3 nucleotide sequence: TGTGCCAGCAGCTCCGGGGTCTCTAGCACTGAAGCTTTCTTT. This codes for CASSSGVSSTEAFF.

On this clonotype itself: An end of the junction differs from the germline gene, which may be a read error. This chain joins TRBV15 and TRBJ1-2; no clear D gene. The CDR3 sequence is 16 residues long. Germline loops: CDR1 LNHNV, CDR2 YYDKDF (reference sequence). CDR3 protein: CATRRAGGDWAEGYTF. CDR3 sequence (DNA): TGTGCCACCAGAAGAGCGGGTGGGGATTGGGCGGAAGGCTACACCTTC.

The rearrangement uses TRBV15 and TRBJ2-1; 11 bases line up with TRBD2. CDR1 and CDR2 from the germline V gene are LNHNV and YYDKDF (reference sequence). This CDR3 has 18 amino acids. Trimming at V came to 5 bases and at J to 2 bases, leaving 11 bases not matched to a gene. This chain's CDR3 is CATSQNSGRAATYNEQFF. The DNA for the CDR3 is TGTGCCACCAGCCAAAATAGCGGGAGGGCCGCAACCTACAATGAGCAGTTCTTC.

This chain links TRBV4-1 with TRBJ2-6; the D gene could be TRBD1 or TRBD2 (5 bases each). Deletions cut 0 bases from V and 0 bases from J, with 15 bases between. This CDR3 comprises 19 residues. The germline gives CDR1 MGHRA, CDR2 YSYEKL. CDR3 amino acids: CASSQDGGRVSSGANVLTF. CDR3 in DNA: TGCGCCAGCAGCCAAGATGGAGGCAGGGTGAGCTCTGGGGCCAACGTCCTGACTTTC.

The rearrangement joins TRBV7-6 to TRBJ2-2; D is possibly TRBD2 (6 bases). Trimming took 5 bases from V and 4 from J, leaving 11 bases between them. The CDR3 sequence is 14 residues long. Per germline, CDR1 SGHVS and CDR2 FNYEAQ. The CDR3 DNA follows: TGTGCCAGCAGCGCGACTAGTCCCACCGGGGAGCTGTTTTTT. Residues: CASSATSPTGELFF.

The rearrangement joins TRBV11-2 to TRBJ2-1, with TRBD2 matching over 8 bases. The V gene's germline CDR1 is SGHAT and CDR2 FQNNGV. This CDR3 has 17 residues. Germline trimming cut 2 bases from V and 2 bases from J; bases unmatched to any gene: 8. The CDR3 region has the DNA TGTGCCAGCAGCTTAAAAGGGACTAGAGTTCCCTACAATGAGCAGTTCTTC. Amino acid sequence: CASSLKGTRVPYNEQFF.